The source of this TCR beta chain is a study of response to subunit inactivated influenza vaccine. CDR1 MNHEY and CDR2 SMNVEV come from the germline V gene (reference sequence). Trimming removed 5 bases from V and 7 bases from J; junction bases left unmatched: 14. The CDR3 extends over 16 amino acids. TCRdb re-called the RT-PCR reads with MiXCR, one entry per CDR3 protein. The sample shows about 240,000 distinct CDR3 sequences, 12% of them seen only once. Study-wide results and limits: Few additional T cells are recruited per seasonal influenza vaccination, authors suggested.

This clonotype has just a few counts. Its specificity is unknown. V and J are TRBV27 and TRBJ2-5, with TRBD1 matching over 9 bases. The TCR sequence derives from a man between 50 and 59 years old who received an inactivated influenza vaccine. The sequenced sample was non-naive T cells sorted from PBMCs, obtained less than 15 days before vaccination. The CDR3 DNA reads TGTGCCAGCAGTCACCCCTCCGGGACAGGGCCAGGGACCCAGTACTTC. This encodes CASSHPSGTGPGTQYF.